Following are 20 T cell receptor beta chains from one sample sequenced in a study of cytomegalovirus exposure and HLA in healthy donors. Amplification used 60 Vbeta primers and 13 Jbeta primers. Sequencing was performed with immunoSEQ multiplex PCR; in TCRdb, only in-frame clones are kept and a portion is missing. The table has about 150,000 clones, approximately 80% seen once; the top ten hold 13%. The sequenced sample consisted of PBMCs. The receptors were sampled from a man aged 35 to 55 in good health and CMV-seropositive.

This chain links TRBV28 with TRBJ1-1; D ambiguous. With 2 bases removed from V and 5 bases from J, the gap between germline ends came to 12 bases. CDR3 size: 14 residues. CDR1 and CDR2 (germline): MDHEN, SYDVKM. For the CDR3, the DNA is TGTGCCAGCAGTTTAATAGCTTCGAGTACTGAAGCTTTCTTT. It yields the protein CASSLIASSTEAFF.

The J gene is TRBJ1-1, the V gene TRBV10-1, with unresolved D. CDR1 is WNHNN and CDR2 is SYGVQD in the germline V gene (reference sequence). V was shortened by 2 bases and J by 5 bases, with 15 bases between the two germline ends. The CDR3 spans 15 residues. Here the CDR3 DNA reads TGCGCCAGCAGTGAGAGGAAGGGAGTCGGGACTGAAGCTTTCTTT. Its protein is CASSERKGVGTEAFF.

V is TRBV7-2 and J is TRBJ2-7; D may be TRBD1 (6 bases). V was trimmed by 3 bases and J by 7 bases, leaving 7 bases between them. This CDR3 is 11 amino acids long. Per germline, CDR1 SGHTA and CDR2 FQGNSA. The CDR3 here is CASSFGQEQYF. The CDR3 DNA reads TGTGCCAGCAGCTTTGGACAGGAGCAGTACTTC.

The chain carries TRBV5-1 and TRBJ2-4; 8 bases are shared with TRBD1. Germline V gene sequence: CDR1 SGHRS, CDR2 YFSETQ. V lost 0 bases, J lost 7 bases, and 0 bases stayed unmatched. This CDR3 is 13 amino acids long. The CDR3 loop reads CASSLGQGNIQYF. The CDR3 bases are TGCGCCAGCAGCTTGGGACAGGGGAACATTCAGTACTTC.

The chain employs TRBV5-4 and TRBJ2-3; 7 bases agree with TRBD2. CDR3 length equals 16 residues. The germline V gene encodes CDR1 SGHNT and CDR2 YYREEE (reference sequence). The J segment lost 0 bases and the V segment lost 4 bases, leaving 8 bases of the junction unmatched. In nucleotides, the CDR3 is TGTGCCAGCAGCAAGCAGGGACTACCAAGCACAGATACGCAGTATTTT. Residues: CASSKQGLPSTDTQYF. Complete variable domain (other parts from reference TRBV5-4 and TRBJ2-3): ETGVTQSPTHLIKTRGQQVTLRCSSQSGHNTVSWYQQALGQGPQFIFQYYREEENGRGNFPPRFSGLQFPNYSSELNVNALELDDSALYLCASSKQGLPSTDTQYFGPGTRLTVL.

CDR3 DNA: TGTGCCAGCAGTGTCTTAGCGGGAGAAGGCGAGCAGTACTTC. Translation: CASSVLAGEGEQYF. V is TRBV6-4 and J is TRBJ2-7, with TRBD2 identical over 9 bases. The V segment lost 4 bases and the J segment 6 bases; nucleotides outside the gene matches: 7. The CDR3 runs 14 residues. Germline CDR1 MRHNA, CDR2 SNTAGT.

The V gene is TRBV15, the J gene TRBJ2-3; TRBD1 aligns across 7 bases. The CDR3 length is 13 residues. CDR1 is LNHNV and CDR2 is YYDKDF in the germline V gene (reference sequence). V dropped 5 bases and J dropped 14; count of bases not matched to a gene: 13. CDR3 loop: CATSSKPGQKLYF. In DNA, the CDR3 is TGTGCCACCAGCTCTAAACCGGGACAGAAATTGTATTTT.

The V and J genes are TRBV18 and TRBJ2-7; 8 nucleotides line up with TRBD1. CDR1 and CDR2 from the germline V gene are KGHSH and LQKENI. V shed 3 bases, J shed 4 bases, and the junction held 5 bases outside the gene matches. This CDR3 region has 14 residues. The CDR3 DNA sequence: TGTGCCAGCTCACCGGGACAGGACCTATACGAGCAGTACTTC. The encoded protein is CASSPGQDLYEQYF. The variable domain in full, completed from reference TRBV18 and TRBJ2-7, reads NAGVMQNPRHLVRRRGQEARLRCSPMKGHSHVYWYRQLPEEGLKFMVYLQKENIIDESGMPKERFSAEFPKEGPSILRIQQVVRGDSAAYFCASSPGQDLYEQYFGPGTRLTVT.

V is TRBV19 and J is TRBJ2-5, with D maybe TRBD2 (5 bases). The germline V gene has CDR1 LNHDA and CDR2 SQIVND (reference sequence). V gave up 5 bases and J gave up 5 bases, with 15 bases separating them. CDR3 length equals 14 residues. CDR3 sequence reads: CASSGWGTGETQYF. CDR3 coding DNA: TGTGCCAGTAGTGGCTGGGGAACGGGGGAGACCCAGTACTTC.

V usage is TRBV4-3 and J usage is TRBJ1-4; TRBD1 is a possible D gene (5 bases). Germline assignment: CDR1 LGHNA and CDR2 YSLEER. The CDR3 extends over 14 amino acids. V was trimmed by 1 base and J by 5 bases, leaving 8 bases between them. CDR3 protein: CASSQGQSNEKLFF. DNA for the CDR3: TGCGCCAGCAGCCAAGGACAGTCGAATGAAAAACTGTTTTTT.

The V call is TRBV5-1, the J call TRBJ2-2, with TRBD1 matching 8 bases. V was clipped by 4 bases and J by 5 bases; unmatched bases: 10. Germline CDR1 reads SGHRS; CDR2 reads YFSETQ. This CDR3 contains 16 residues. CDR3 DNA: TGCGCCAGCAGCGACGGACAGGGATTGGGAACCGGGGAGCTGTTTTTT. Amino acids: CASSDGQGLGTGELFF.

The genes are TRBV29-1 and TRBJ1-2; TRBD1 aligns across 8 bases. Germline lookup yields CDR1 SQVTM and CDR2 ANQGSEA. J lost 4 bases, V lost 7 bases, and 20 bases had no gene match. This CDR3 has 17 residues. DNA of the CDR3: TGCAGCGCTGGTCCCTCTCGAGCCCAGGACAGGGCCTATGGCTACACCTTC. It specifies CSAGPSRAQDRAYGYTF.

The chain uses TRBV2 and TRBJ2-6; 12 bases align to TRBD2. The V gene end was trimmed by 0 bases and the J gene end by 0 bases; junction bases not matched to a gene: 3. Per the germline V gene, CDR1 is SNHLY and CDR2 is FYNNEI. This CDR3 is 19 amino acids long. CDR3 protein: CASSEATTSGSSGANVLTF. The CDR3, as DNA: TGTGCCAGCAGTGAAGCCACGACTAGCGGGAGCTCTGGGGCCAACGTCCTGACTTTC.

This clone appeared many times. V gene TRBV23-1 combines with J gene TRBJ1-5; 9 nucleotides match TRBD1. TRBV23-1 is identified as an open reading frame with a role that is uncertain. V shed 3 bases and J 7 bases; nucleotides not matched to a gene: 10. This CDR3 is built from 16 residues. As DNA, the CDR3 is TGCGCCAGCAGTCAGAAGGCGGGACAGGGTCGACAGCCCCAGCATTTT. Translating gives CASSQKAGQGRQPQHF.

The chain employs TRBV19 and TRBJ2-7, with unresolved D. Germline V lookup: CDR1 LNHDA, CDR2 SQIVND (reference sequence). The CDR3 sequence is 16 residues long. Trimming shortened V by 4 bases and J by 0 bases, and 16 bases separated the two germline ends. The CDR3 loop reads CASSKEYSLISYEQYF. CDR3 DNA sequence: TGTGCCAGTAGTAAAGAATACAGTCTTATCTCCTACGAGCAGTACTTC.

The chain links TRBV10-1 to TRBJ1-2, with D perhaps TRBD1 (6 bases). V lost 9 bases and J 0 bases, leaving 8 bases between the germline ends. CDR1 and CDR2 from the germline V gene are WNHNN and SYGVQD (reference sequence). The CDR3 runs to 12 residues. CDR3 sequence reads: CARQGTNYGYTF. CDR3 nucleotides: TGCGCCAGACAGGGAACTAACTATGGCTACACCTTC.

V usage is TRBV18 and J usage is TRBJ2-1; TRBD2 might be the D (5 bases). The V and J ends lost 11 bases and 0 bases respectively, with 11 bases between them. The CDR3 contains 13 residues. The germline V gene encodes CDR1 KGHSH and CDR2 LQKENI. CDR3 nucleotides: TGTGCCTCGGCGGGCGGCTCCTACAATGAGCAGTTCTTC. Its translation is CASAGGSYNEQFF.

This clone was seen more than once but under ten times. The chain joins TRBV25-1 to TRBJ2-1; 8 bases are shared with TRBD2. Looked up from germline, CDR1 is MGHDK and CDR2 is SYGVNS. The CDR3 totals 18 residues. J was trimmed by 4 bases and V by 0 bases; bases with no gene match: 11. The CDR3 is CASSEYPGPTSVYNEQFF. The CDR3 DNA is TGTGCCAGCAGTGAATATCCCGGTCCGACTAGCGTGTACAATGAGCAGTTCTTC.

The rearrangement links TRBV2 to TRBJ2-3, with TRBD2 identical over 13 bases. The V gene's germline CDR1 is SNHLY and CDR2 FYNNEI. Losses at the gene ends were 10 bases for V and 2 bases for J; bases not matched to a gene: 6. CDR3 length: 15 residues. The CDR3 here is CATRGLAGSTDTQYF. CDR3 DNA: TGTGCCACCAGGGGACTAGCGGGGTCCACAGATACGCAGTATTTT.

The chain uses TRBV7-2 and TRBJ2-2; tentatively, D is TRBD2 (5 bases). Between the trimmed V and J ends, which lost 3 bases and 5 bases, there was a span of 13 bases. Germline-derived CDR1 and CDR2 are SGHTA and FQGNSA. The CDR3 contains 15 residues. The CDR3 loop is CASSFGRAETGELFF. The CDR3 coding sequence is TGTGCCAGCAGCTTCGGGCGGGCCGAAACCGGGGAGCTGTTTTTT.